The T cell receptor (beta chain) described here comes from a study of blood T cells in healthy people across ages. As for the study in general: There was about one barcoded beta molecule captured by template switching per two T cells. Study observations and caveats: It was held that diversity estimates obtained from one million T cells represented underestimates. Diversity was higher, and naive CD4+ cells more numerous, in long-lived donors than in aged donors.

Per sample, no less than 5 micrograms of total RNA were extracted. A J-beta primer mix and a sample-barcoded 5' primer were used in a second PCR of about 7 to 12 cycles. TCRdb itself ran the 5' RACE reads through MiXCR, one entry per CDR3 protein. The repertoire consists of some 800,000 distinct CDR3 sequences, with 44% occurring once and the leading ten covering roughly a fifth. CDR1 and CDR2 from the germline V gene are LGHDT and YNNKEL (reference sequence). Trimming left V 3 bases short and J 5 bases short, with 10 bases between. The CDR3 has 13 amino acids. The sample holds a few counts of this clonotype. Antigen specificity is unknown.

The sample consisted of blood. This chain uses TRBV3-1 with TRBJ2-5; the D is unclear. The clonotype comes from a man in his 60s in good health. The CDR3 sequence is CASSHGRAETQYF. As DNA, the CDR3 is TGTGCCAGCAGCCACGGACGCGCCGAGACCCAGTACTTC.